One and the same sample provided the 27 T cell receptor beta chains below, sequenced in a study of shared clonotypes between healthy human individuals. Generated by immunoSEQ multiplex PCR, the TCRdb table keeps only in-frame clones and is missing some. The table shows 2,500,000 or so clones, with roughly 93% occurring only once. Sequenced material: naive CD4+ T cells from PBMCs. Sample subset: CD45RA+ positively selected. All receptors come from a man younger than 35 in good health. Some clones in this sample may be carry-over from other donors' samples.

The gene calls are TRBV4-1 and TRBJ2-7; no reliable D call. Trimming pared 0 bases from V and 2 bases from J, leaving 11 bases between. This CDR3 is 15 amino acids long. CDR1 MGHRA and CDR2 YSYEKL come from the germline V gene. This CDR3 reads CASSQDLVSTYEQYF. DNA for the CDR3: TGCGCCAGCAGCCAAGATTTAGTCAGTACCTACGAGCAGTACTTC.

This clone was picked up a small number of times. Distinct nucleotide sequences in the sample also encode this CDR3. V usage is TRBV7-9 and J usage is TRBJ1-2, with D possibly being TRBD1 (5 bases). Looked up from germline, CDR1 is SEHNR and CDR2 is FQNEAQ (reference sequence). The length of the CDR3 is 12 residues. Trimming cost V 6 bases and J 6 bases, with 11 bases left between them. The CDR3 reads CASSPGTDGYTF. CDR3 coding DNA: TGTGCCAGCAGTCCTGGGACGGATGGCTACACCTTC.

The V gene is TRBV4-2, the J gene TRBJ2-5, with D perhaps given as TRBD1 or TRBD2 (5 bases each). The V and J ends lost 4 bases and 2 bases respectively, with 17 bases between them. Germline lookup yields CDR1 LGHNA and CDR2 YNFKEQ. The CDR3 is 16 amino acids. CDR3 DNA: TGTGCCAGCAGCCTTAGGGGTCTGGGCGGGCAAGAGACCCAGTACTTC. This codes for CASSLRGLGGQETQYF.

This chain connects TRBV27 to TRBJ1-2; D might be TRBD1 (6 bases). V was trimmed by 5 bases and J by 8 bases, leaving 18 bases between them. Germline V gives CDR1 MNHEY, CDR2 SMNVEV (reference sequence). The CDR3 has 14 residues. The CDR3 sequence: CASSPLDSPSGYTF. The CDR3, as DNA: TGTGCCAGCAGTCCCCTGGACAGCCCGTCGGGCTACACCTTC.

The chain uses TRBV6-6 and TRBJ1-5; weak D call: TRBD1 (5 bases). The V end lost 6 bases, the J end lost 7 bases, and 16 bases lay between the germline ends. The CDR3 is 14 amino acids. Germline-derived CDR1 and CDR2 are MNHNY and SVGAGI (reference sequence). The CDR3 loop is CASREGPLGQPQHF. The CDR3 DNA sequence: TGTGCCAGCAGAGAGGGACCCCTGGGGCAGCCCCAGCATTTT.

The CDR3 loop is CASSLSGSPNTGELFF. CDR3 nucleotides: TGTGCCAGCAGCCTTAGCGGGAGCCCGAACACCGGGGAGCTGTTTTTT. J is TRBJ2-2 and V is TRBV9; TRBD2 agrees at 9 bases. After removal of 4 bases from V and 0 bases from J, the junction contained 4 bases not matched to a gene. The germline V gene has CDR1 SGDLS and CDR2 YYNGEE. This CDR3 comprises 16 residues. Filled out from reference TRBV9 and TRBJ2-2, the complete variable domain reads DSGVTQTPKHLITATGQRVTLRCSPRSGDLSVYWYQQSLDQGLQFLIQYYNGEERAKGNILERFSAQQFPDLHSELNLSSLELGDSALYFCASSLSGSPNTGELFFGEGSRLTVL.

The genes are TRBV11-2 and TRBJ2-1; 12 bases fit TRBD2. The V segment lost 4 bases and the J segment 8 bases; nucleotides outside the gene matches: 12. Germline CDR1 reads SGHAT; CDR2 reads FQNNGV. The CDR3 is 17 residues long. The CDR3 protein is CASSWDRLAGEGDEQFF. The CDR3, as DNA: TGTGCCAGCAGCTGGGATCGACTAGCGGGAGAAGGGGATGAGCAGTTCTTC.

This chain connects TRBV4-3 to TRBJ1-1; a weak D match, TRBD1 (6 bases). With 7 bases removed from V and 2 bases from J, the gap between germline ends came to 14 bases. The germline V gene encodes CDR1 LGHNA and CDR2 YSLEER. The CDR3 is 14 residues long. CDR3 bases: TGCGCCAGCACGAGGACAGCGCTTAACACTGAAGCTTTCTTT. Protein product: CASTRTALNTEAFF.

For this clone: This same CDR3 is encoded by further DNA sequences in the sample. The J gene is TRBJ2-1, the V gene TRBV5-1; TRBD2 aligns across 7 bases. Germline CDR1 reads SGHRS; CDR2 reads YFSETQ. The V and J ends lost 5 bases and 3 bases, in that order; junction bases with no gene match: 5. This CDR3 comprises 14 residues. CDR3 nucleotides: TGCGCCAGCAGTCCTAGCGGCAACTACAATGAGCAGTTCTTC. Protein sequence: CASSPSGNYNEQFF.

This rearrangement joins TRBV6-5 to TRBJ1-1; unclear D gene. V gave up 2 bases and J gave up 3 bases, with 10 bases separating them. Germline CDR1 is MNHEY and CDR2 is SVGAGI. This CDR3 contains 14 residues. CDR3 nucleotides: TGTGCCAGCAGTTACCATACCCGGGACACTGAAGCTTTCTTT. This encodes CASSYHTRDTEAFF.

This clone has more than one count but fewer than ten. The J gene is TRBJ2-7, the V gene TRBV2; 7 nucleotides line up with TRBD1. Germline V lookup: CDR1 SNHLY, CDR2 FYNNEI. The CDR3 is made up of 12 amino acids. Trimming at V came to 3 bases and at J to 4 bases, leaving 0 bases not matched to a gene. CDR3 nucleotide sequence: TGTGCCAGCAGTGAGGGACAGTACGAGCAGTACTTC. It is translated as CASSEGQYEQYF.

Of note for this clone: This specimen includes other DNA sequences encoding the same CDR3. The V and J genes are TRBV5-1 and TRBJ2-3, with D perhaps matching TRBD1 or TRBD2 (6 bases each). Deletions cut 0 bases from V and 4 bases from J, with 9 bases between. From germline, CDR1 is SGHRS and CDR2 YFSETQ. The CDR3 length is 14 residues. The DNA for the CDR3 is TGCGCCAGCAGCTTGGTCGGGGGCCCAGATACGCAGTATTTT. This codes for CASSLVGGPDTQYF.

V gene TRBV4-1 combines with J gene TRBJ1-1; 7 nucleotides align to TRBD1. Germline assignment: CDR1 MGHRA and CDR2 YSYEKL. The V and J ends lost 0 bases and 2 bases, in that order; junction bases with no gene match: 6. The CDR3 consists of 16 residues. The CDR3 is CASSQDRTGSNTEAFF. The CDR3, as DNA: TGCGCCAGCAGCCAAGATCGGACAGGATCTAACACTGAAGCTTTCTTT.

The chain has TRBV28 and TRBJ1-1; a possible D gene is TRBD1 (5 bases). V lost 4 bases and J 4 bases, leaving 16 bases between the germline ends. The CDR3 has 15 residues. Germline V gene sequence: CDR1 MDHEN, CDR2 SYDVKM. The CDR3 DNA sequence: TGTGCCAGCAGTTCAAGCGGTCAGGGTTTCACTGAAGCTTTCTTT. Residues: CASSSSGQGFTEAFF.

This clone has only one observation. The CDR3 does not close with the conserved phenylalanine or tryptophan, likely indicating a read error. V is TRBV29-1 and J is TRBJ1-3; no firm D call. The CDR3 sequence is 11 residues long. The germline gives CDR1 SQVTM, CDR2 ANQGSEA. Trimming cost V 7 bases and J 4 bases, with 8 bases left between them. CDR3 in amino acids: CSALGGNTIYL. The DNA of the CDR3 is TGCAGCGCCCTCGGGGGAAACACCATATATCTT.

This clone appeared once. The rearrangement joins TRBV4-1 to TRBJ2-3; no definite D call. V dropped 5 bases and J dropped 1 base, with 13 bases sitting between them. From germline, CDR1 is MGHRA and CDR2 YSYEKL. This CDR3 has 15 amino acids. The CDR3 loop reads CASSTIAPGTDTQYF. CDR3 DNA sequence: TGCGCCAGCAGCACTATAGCACCCGGCACAGATACGCAGTATTTT.

This clone was seen once. The same CDR3 arises from other DNA sequences in this sample as well. The rearrangement links TRBV28 to TRBJ2-5; 8 bases agree with TRBD2. There are 15 residues in the CDR3. Looked up from germline, CDR1 is MDHEN and CDR2 is SYDVKM. V was clipped by 2 bases and J by 1 base; unmatched bases: 3. The CDR3 coding sequence is TGTGCCAGCAGTTTAGCGGGAGGCCGCCAAGAGACCCAGTACTTC. Protein product: CASSLAGGRQETQYF.

The chain joins TRBV5-1 to TRBJ2-1, with a tentative D call TRBD2 (6 bases). Germline V gene data show CDR1 as SGHRS and CDR2 as YFSETQ. The CDR3 is 15 amino acids. Deletions cut 6 bases from V and 3 bases from J, with 16 bases between. The CDR3 sequence is CASTSVGGIYNEQFF. Written as DNA, the CDR3 is TGCGCCAGCACCTCTGTTGGCGGGATCTACAATGAGCAGTTCTTC.

The chain combines TRBV7-2 with TRBJ2-5, with 7 bases matching TRBD1. The germline V gene has CDR1 SGHTA and CDR2 FQGNSA. Germline trimming cut 0 bases from V and 3 bases from J; bases unmatched to any gene: 4. The CDR3 length is 15 residues. The CDR3 nucleotides are TGTGCCAGCAGCTTAGCTGGGACAGATAAAGAGACCCAGTACTTC. As protein: CASSLAGTDKETQYF.

This clone has only one observation. The chain recombines TRBV5-1 with TRBJ1-1; 8 bases line up with TRBD1. The CDR3 is 16 residues long. The germline CDR1 and CDR2 sequences are SGHRS and YFSETQ. V shed 1 base, J shed 0 bases, and the junction held 5 bases outside the gene matches. The CDR3 DNA follows: TGCGCCAGCAGCTTGCAGGCAGGGGGCCTGAACACTGAAGCTTTCTTT. Its translation: CASSLQAGGLNTEAFF. The full variable domain, completed using reference TRBV5-1 and TRBJ1-1, is KAGVTQTPRYLIKTRGQQVTLSCSPISGHRSVSWYQQTPGQGLQFLFEYFSETQRNKGNFPGRFSGRQFSNSRSEMNVSTLELGDSALYLCASSLQAGGLNTEAFFGQGTRLTVV.

With respect to this clone: Its ends do not fully match the called genes, so a read error is possible. This chain links TRBV5-1 with TRBJ2-5; D remains unclear. Germline CDR1 reads SGHRS; CDR2 reads YFSETQ. The CDR3 runs 15 residues. CDR3 sequence reads: CASSPLPEPQETQYF. CDR3 coding DNA: TGCGCTAGCAGCCCACTCCCAGAACCCCAAGAGACCCAGTACTTC.

This rearrangement joins TRBV29-1 to TRBJ2-7; D unclear. Germline lookup yields CDR1 SQVTM and CDR2 ANQGSEA. V shed 1 base and J shed 7 bases, with 14 bases lying between them. The CDR3 is 13 residues long. The CDR3: CSVEGSGLEEQYF. In nucleotides, the CDR3 is TGCAGCGTTGAAGGGTCCGGGTTGGAGGAGCAGTACTTC.

This chain uses TRBV2 with TRBJ2-1; 7 bases agree with TRBD2. The CDR3 sequence is 16 residues long. Germline V lookup: CDR1 SNHLY, CDR2 FYNNEI. The trim removed 7 bases at V and 5 bases at J, leaving 14 bases unmatched. CDR3: CASTRRGGRSDNEQFF. The CDR3 bases are TGTGCCAGCACCCGAAGGGGCGGGAGATCGGACAATGAGCAGTTCTTC.

The rearrangement links TRBV27 to TRBJ2-5; the D is unclear. This CDR3 spans 13 amino acids. The V gene lost 3 bases and the J gene lost 0 bases, with 5 bases spanning the gap. The germline gives CDR1 MNHEY, CDR2 SMNVEV (reference sequence). The CDR3 reads CASSFPDQETQYF. In nucleotides, the CDR3 is TGTGCCAGCAGTTTCCCAGACCAAGAGACCCAGTACTTC.

CDR3: CASSPEGQIRPQHF. The CDR3 DNA sequence: TGTGCCAGCTCACCAGAGGGACAGATACGGCCCCAGCATTTT. The chain has TRBV18 and TRBJ1-5, with 7 bases fitting TRBD1. The CDR3 loop spans 14 amino acids. V trimming: 2 bases; J trimming: 9 bases; junction bases outside the gene matches: 7. Looked up from germline, CDR1 is KGHSH and CDR2 is LQKENI. Full variable domain (remainder filled in from reference TRBV18 and TRBJ1-5): NAGVMQNPRHLVRRRGQEARLRCSPMKGHSHVYWYRQLPEEGLKFMVYLQKENIIDESGMPKERFSAEFPKEGPSILRIQQVVRGDSAAYFCASSPEGQIRPQHFGDGTRLSIL.

This clone was observed once. V gene TRBV15 combines with J gene TRBJ1-3; unclear D gene. This CDR3 has 15 amino acids. V was trimmed by 0 bases and J by 2 bases, leaving 8 bases between them. Germline loops: CDR1 LNHNV, CDR2 YYDKDF (reference sequence). Written as DNA, the CDR3 is TGTGCCACCAGCAGAGATCGGGGAGCTGGAAACACCATATATTTT. It is translated as CATSRDRGAGNTIYF.

This clone was counted once. V is TRBV6-5 and J is TRBJ1-2; D remains unclear. Looked up from germline, CDR1 is MNHEY and CDR2 is SVGAGI. Between the trimmed V and J ends, which lost 0 bases and 8 bases, there was a span of 10 bases. The CDR3 loop spans 13 amino acids. In DNA, the CDR3 is TGTGCCAGCAGTTACTCCCCGAGAAGCGGCTACACCTTC. It specifies CASSYSPRSGYTF.